One TCR beta chain is described in this entry. Antigen: not known. On average about 100,000 T cells per donor were immunosequenced. The sample originates from a study of T cells in tuberculosis. In the study overall: IGRA-negative adolescents, IGRA-positive adolescents with latent tuberculosis and adults with active tuberculosis formed this South African cohort.

Only in-frame clones appear in the TCRdb table, and some are missing; sequencing was by immunoSEQ multiplex PCR. The repertoire holds under 40,000 clones, approximately 95% seen once, with approximately 8.1% in the top ten. Findings of the study overall: GMM-specific TCRs were nearer to active tuberculosis alpha repertoires, suggesting expansion.

The TCR sequence derives from a donor aged 10-29 years with latent tuberculosis or without tuberculosis infection. The specimen was PBMCs.

The CDR3 is CASSLFPSGRRYNEQFF. The CDR3 DNA sequence: TGTGCCAGCAGTTTATTTCCTAGCGGGAGAAGGTACAATGAGCAGTTCTTC. The chain couples TRBV27 to TRBJ2-1; TRBD2 aligns across 10 bases. V shed 1 base and J 4 bases; nucleotides not matched to a gene: 7. The germline gives CDR1 MNHEY, CDR2 SMNVEV (reference sequence). CDR3 length equals 17 residues.